Sequencing of this TCR beta chain was carried out in a study of OX40 agonist ivuxolimab in advanced cancers. Study details: Patients received the agonistic anti-OX40 (CD134) antibody ivuxolimab.

The assay was immunoSEQ multiplex PCR, and TCRdb's table has in-frame clones only and misses some. The profile shows some 100,000 clones, more than 85% of them singletons. Study results and caveats: Clones of CD4+ and CD8+ blood T cells grew by week 6 at doses of 0.1 to 3.0 mg/kg. In general, CD8+ T cells held more expanded clones than CD4+ did, on average.

Concerning this clone: Its target is not known.

V was shortened by 3 bases and J by 4 bases, with 12 bases between the two germline ends. Germline values: CDR1 SGDLS, CDR2 YYNGEE. The CDR3 runs 14 residues. Sequenced material: CD4+ or CD8+ T cells sorted from blood, taken in a trial of the OX40 agonist ivuxolimab. The sequence was collected from an adult with an advanced solid tumor such as melanoma, head and neck, liver or kidney cancer. This chain connects TRBV9 to TRBJ2-3; tentative D call: TRBD1 (5 bases). CDR3 DNA sequence: TGTGCCAGCAGCGAGAGTCAGGGCCCAGATACGCAGTATTTT. This translates into CASSESQGPDTQYF.